This paragraph covers one T cell receptor (beta chain) sequence. What it binds is unknown. Extraction and reverse transcription of RNA yielded cDNA as the sequencing template. The repertoire was sequenced with immunoSEQ multiplex PCR; TCRdb's copy has only in-frame clones and lacks some. This sample has about 200,000 clones, with about 56% found just once. The data belong to a study of CD8+ T cells in alopecia areata. The study, taken as a whole, reports: Alphabeta T cells residing in normal skin are also sequenced in scalp samples. Lesional scalp, notably in alopecia totalis/universalis, had clonality above that of normal scalp.

Sequencing was performed on CD8+ T cells sorted from blood. The TCR was taken from a human donor in good health.

The CDR3 reads CASSILQGSDQPQHF. Here the CDR3 DNA reads TGTGCCAGTAGTATCCTACAAGGGAGCGATCAGCCCCAGCATTTT. The gene calls are TRBV19 and TRBJ1-5; D unclear. V dropped 3 bases and J dropped 5 bases, with 14 bases sitting between them. The CDR3 is 15 amino acids. The germline V gene has CDR1 LNHDA and CDR2 SQIVND (reference sequence).